This TCR beta chain was captured in a study of T cells in Graves' hyperthyroidism and ophthalmopathy. Whole-study results and caveats: Ophthalmopathy was model-predicted a median about 6 months pre-onset. A 13 V-J model separated ophthalmopathy from stable hyperthyroidism.

A remark on this clonotype: The target antigen is unknown.

V was cut by 0 bases and J by 1 base, with 7 bases left in between. This CDR3 spans 15 amino acids. Per germline, CDR1 LNHNV and CDR2 YYDKDF (reference sequence). RNA transcripts were the template for amplifying TCR beta CDR3 regions. The TCR CDR3 first-round RT-PCR relied on the HTBI primer set. TCRdb reprocessed the multiplex PCR reads with MiXCR, giving one entry per CDR3 protein. The table records a few hundred thousand distinct CDR3 sequences, roughly 45% of them present only once. Sequencing was performed on peripheral blood or thyroid tissue (not recorded which). The chain uses TRBV15 and TRBJ1-3; D remains ambiguous. This receptor was identified in an adult woman with Graves' disease, either hyperthyroidism or ophthalmopathy (not recorded which). The CDR3 region has the DNA TGTGCCACCAGCAGAGATCATCGGTCTGGAAACACCATATATTTT. This gives the protein CATSRDHRSGNTIYF.